The entry below gives a single T cell receptor beta chain sequence along with its context. The germline gives CDR1 GTSNPN, CDR2 SVGIG (reference sequence). The junction had 2 bases not matched to a gene; V was cut back by 3 bases and J by 7 bases. The CDR3 extends over 12 amino acids. The protocol was immunoSEQ multiplex PCR, while the TCRdb copy is restricted to in-frame clones and leaves out a portion. The repertoire holds under 250,000 clones, with more than 85% as singletons. Recruited during active infection, patients (from Seattle) were subsequently followed longitudinally. The data originate from a study of blood T cell repertoires in COVID-19. Overall study context: Specimens from acute and convalescent COVID-19 originated in the United States, Italy and Spain.

The sequence came from a man between 60 and 70 years old with COVID-19, enrolled during active disease. The genes are TRBV30 and TRBJ1-4; 7 bases line up with TRBD1. Source material: peripheral blood. Here the CDR3 reads CAWSDRVEKLFF. In DNA form, the CDR3 reads TGTGCCTGGAGCGACAGGGTTGAAAAACTGTTTTTT. The whole variable domain, remainder taken from reference TRBV30 and TRBJ1-4, is SQTIHQWPATLVQPVGSPLSLECTVEGTSNPNLYWYRQAAGRGLQLLFYSVGIGQISSEVPQNLSASRPQDRQFILSSKKLLLSDSGFYLCAWSDRVEKLFFGSGTQLSVL.